The 4 T cell receptor beta chains presented below share a single source sample, sequenced in a study of CD4 T cells in lung cancer (dated by TCRdb to between 2019 and 2020). The library was built by means of the immunoSEQ multiplex PCR assay. Here the immuneACCESS table is served through TCRdb, limited to in-frame sequences with V and J called. Missing clones are a known gap in these copies; in checked studies unresolved V genes cover under half, and the rest lacks a known reason. The sample data list fewer than 6,000 clones, and around two thirds of these were observed just once. The leading ten clones occupy roughly 15% of the sample. The specimen was lung tumor tissue. These receptors originate from a man aged 55 to 70 with non-small cell lung cancer.

V gene TRBV28 combines with J gene TRBJ2-4; D gene unclear. V was shortened by 3 bases and J by 0 bases, with 6 bases between the two germline ends. Germline V CDR1 and CDR2: MDHEN, SYDVKM. CDR3 length: 14 amino acids. The CDR3 DNA reads as TGTGCCAGCAGTTTTCTGGCAGCCAAAAACATTCAGTACTTC. Encoded protein: CASSFLAAKNIQYF.

Only a few counts were recorded for this clone. CDR3 region: CASSDRDWDNEQFF. The CDR3 bases are TGTGCCAGCAGCGACCGGGACTGGGACAATGAGCAGTTCTTC. This chain uses TRBV11-2 with TRBJ2-1; a weak D match, TRBD2 (6 bases). Trimming left V 5 bases short and J 5 bases short, with 13 bases between. The CDR3 runs to 14 residues. Per germline, CDR1 SGHAT and CDR2 FQNNGV.

The chain combines TRBV10-3 with TRBJ1-5; D unresolved. Per germline, CDR1 ENHRY and CDR2 SYGVKD. The length of the CDR3 is 13 residues. V gave up 6 bases and J gave up 5 bases, with 11 bases separating them. For the CDR3, the DNA is TGTGCCATCAGGAGGGAAGGCGATCAGCCCCAGCATTTT. It codes for CAIRREGDQPQHF.

V is TRBV19 and J is TRBJ2-1, with 10 bases identical to TRBD2. The CDR3 is made up of 15 amino acids. Germline V CDR1 and CDR2: LNHDA, SQIVND (reference sequence). The ends lost 4 bases at V and 4 bases at J; junction bases unmatched: 4. CDR3 DNA: TGTGCCAGTAGTAGTCGGACTAGCGGTTACAATGAGCAGTTCTTC. It yields the protein CASSSRTSGYNEQFF.